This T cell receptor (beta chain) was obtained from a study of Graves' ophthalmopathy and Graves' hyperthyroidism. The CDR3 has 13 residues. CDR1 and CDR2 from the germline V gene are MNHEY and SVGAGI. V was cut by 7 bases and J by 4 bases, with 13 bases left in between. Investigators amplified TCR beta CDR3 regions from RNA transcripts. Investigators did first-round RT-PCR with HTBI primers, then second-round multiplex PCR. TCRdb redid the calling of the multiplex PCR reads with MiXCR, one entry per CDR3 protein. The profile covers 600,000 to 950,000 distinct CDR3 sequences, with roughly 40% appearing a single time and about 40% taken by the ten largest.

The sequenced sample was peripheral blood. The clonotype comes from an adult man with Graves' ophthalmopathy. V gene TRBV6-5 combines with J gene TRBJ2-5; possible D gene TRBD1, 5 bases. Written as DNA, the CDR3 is TGTGCCAGCAATCAGGGTTTTGGAGAGACCCAGTACTTC. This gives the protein CASNQGFGETQYF.